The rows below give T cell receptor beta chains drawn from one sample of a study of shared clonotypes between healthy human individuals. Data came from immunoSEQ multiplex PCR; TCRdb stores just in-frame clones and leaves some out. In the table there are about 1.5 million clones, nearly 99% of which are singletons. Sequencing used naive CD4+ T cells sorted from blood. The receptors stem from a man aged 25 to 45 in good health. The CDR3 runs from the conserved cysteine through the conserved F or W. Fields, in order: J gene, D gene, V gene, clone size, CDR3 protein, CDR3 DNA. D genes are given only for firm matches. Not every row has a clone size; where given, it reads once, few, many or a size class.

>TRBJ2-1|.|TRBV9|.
CASSPLLRGGYNEQFF
TGTGCCAGCAGCCCCCTGCTGAGGGGGGGTTACAATGAGCAGTTCTTC
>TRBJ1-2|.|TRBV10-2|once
CASSPSGQVYGYTF
TGCGCCAGCAGCCCTTCGGGACAAGTCTATGGCTACACCTTC
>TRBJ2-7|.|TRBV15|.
CATSRDRGGAYEQYF
TGTGCCACCAGCAGAGATCGAGGCGGAGCCTACGAGCAGTACTTC
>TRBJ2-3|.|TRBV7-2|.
CASSPRPTDTQYF
TGTGCCAGCAGCCCCCGACCGACAGATACGCAGTATTTT
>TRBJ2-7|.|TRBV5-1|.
CASSWDHTEQYF
TGCGCCAGCAGTTGGGACCATACCGAGCAGTACTTC
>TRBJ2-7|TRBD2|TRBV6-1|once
CASDKAGGPEEQYF
TGTGCCAGCGATAAGGCGGGAGGGCCCGAGGAGCAGTACTTC
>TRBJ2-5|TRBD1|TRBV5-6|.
CASSFTGGVGFRETQYF
TGTGCCAGCAGCTTCACAGGGGGCGTCGGTTTCAGGGAGACCCAGTACTTC
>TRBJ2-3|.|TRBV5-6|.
CASSLIPIDGTDTQYF
TGTGCCAGCAGCTTAATCCCGATTGATGGTACAGATACGCAGTATTTT
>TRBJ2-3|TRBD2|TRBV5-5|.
CASSPLAGVIDTQYF
TGTGCCAGCAGCCCTCTAGCGGGAGTGATAGATACGCAGTATTTT
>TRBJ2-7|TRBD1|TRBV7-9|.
CASSPIRGSYEQYF
TGTGCCAGCAGCCCCATCAGGGGGTCCTACGAGCAGTACTTC
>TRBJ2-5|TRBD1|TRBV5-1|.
CASSRTGTGKTQYF
TGCGCCAGCAGCCGGACAGGGACCGGGAAGACCCAGTACTTC
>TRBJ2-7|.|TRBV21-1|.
CASTLGESQYF
TGTGCCAGCACCTTAGGGGAGAGTCAGTACTTC
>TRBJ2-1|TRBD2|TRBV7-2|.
CASRTARSSGYNEQFF
TGTGCCAGCAGAACAGCGAGGTCTAGCGGATACAATGAGCAGTTCTTC
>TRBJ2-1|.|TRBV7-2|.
CASSLVRDNEQFF
TGTGCCAGCAGCTTAGTTAGAGACAATGAGCAGTTCTTC
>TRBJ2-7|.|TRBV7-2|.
CASSRVGGHYEQYF
TGTGCCAGCAGCCGGGTGGGGGGCCACTACGAGCAGTACTTC
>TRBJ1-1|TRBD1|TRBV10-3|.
CATKDRLNTEAFF
TGTGCCACTAAGGACAGGTTGAACACTGAAGCTTTCTTT
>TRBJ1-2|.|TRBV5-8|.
CASSLLGGFNYGYTF
TGTGCCAGCAGCTTGTTGGGGGGTTTTAACTATGGCTACACCTTC
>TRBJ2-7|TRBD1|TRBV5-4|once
CASSVRTGDYEQYF
TGTGCCAGCAGCGTTCGGACAGGAGACTACGAGCAGTACTTC
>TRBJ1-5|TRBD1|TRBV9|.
CASSPGQGDNQPQHF
TGTGCCAGCAGCCCCGGACAGGGGGACAATCAGCCCCAGCATTTT
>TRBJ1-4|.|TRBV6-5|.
CAKSQTGLVEKLFF
TGTGCCAAGTCGCAAACAGGGTTGGTCGAAAAACTGTTTTTT
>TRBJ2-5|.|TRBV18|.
CASSPSTGEGETQYF
TGTGCCAGCTCACCATCGACAGGGGAGGGGGAGACCCAGTACTTC
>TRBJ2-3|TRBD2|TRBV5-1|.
CASSLVLAGGGRTDTQYF
TGCGCCAGCAGCTTGGTACTAGCGGGAGGAGGCCGCACAGATACGCAGTATTTT
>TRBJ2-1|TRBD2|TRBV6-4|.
CASSDLTSGDEQFF
TGTGCCAGCAGTGACCTGACTAGCGGCGATGAGCAGTTCTTC
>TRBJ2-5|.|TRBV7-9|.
CASSLSQGESETQYF
TGTGCCAGCAGCTTAAGCCAAGGGGAATCTGAGACCCAGTACTTC
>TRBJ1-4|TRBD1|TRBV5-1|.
CASSLLGTGNEKLFF
TGCGCCAGCAGCTTGCTGGGGACAGGGAATGAAAAACTGTTTTTT
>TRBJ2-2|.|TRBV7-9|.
CASSAGTTYLINSTGELFF
TGTGCCAGCAGCGCAGGGACAACCTACCTGATTAATTCCACCGGGGAGCTGTTTTTT
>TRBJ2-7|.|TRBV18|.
CASSPARQGTYEQYF
TGTGCCAGCTCACCAGCAAGGCAGGGGACCTACGAGCAGTACTTC
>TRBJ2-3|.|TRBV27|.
CASSLWGRTDTQYF
TGTGCCAGCAGTTTATGGGGGCGCACAGATACGCAGTATTTT
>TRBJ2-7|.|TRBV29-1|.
CSVRRDGTLEQYF
TGCAGCGTACGCCGGGACGGAACCCTGGAGCAGTACTTC
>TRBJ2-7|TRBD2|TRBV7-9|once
CASSLGGLAGLVYEQYF
TGTGCCAGCAGCTTAGGAGGACTAGCGGGCCTAGTCTACGAGCAGTACTTC
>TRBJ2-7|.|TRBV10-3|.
CAISGVGEQYF
TGTGCCATCAGTGGGGTGGGGGAGCAGTACTTC